This TCR beta chain was recovered during a study of blood T cell repertoires in COVID-19. Ages ranged from roughly 18 to 100 years, with residence in approximately 23 US areas. The CDR3 has 15 residues. V lost 6 bases to trimming and J lost 1 base, with 13 bases between them. Germline CDR1 MNHEY, CDR2 SVGAGI. TCRdb keeps only in-frame clones here, not all; method: immunoSEQ multiplex PCR. Of some 350,000 clones listed, roughly 84% are singletons. This TCR derives from a woman in her twenties or thirties who had recovered from COVID-19. The sequencing sample was made of PBMCs or T cells enriched from blood (not recorded which). The chain joins TRBV6-5 to TRBJ2-1; D possibly corresponds to TRBD1 (6 bases). CDR3 amino acids: CASSTTGISYNEQFF. In nucleotides, the CDR3 is TGTGCCAGCAGCACAACAGGGATTTCCTACAATGAGCAGTTCTTC.